This T cell receptor beta chain was captured in a study of blood T cell repertoires in COVID-19. As for the study in general: From T cells, B-cell-depleted T cells, or PBMCs came the material, which was cDNA or gDNA.

The CDR3 runs 14 residues. Trimming shortened V by 6 bases and J by 2 bases, and 11 bases separated the two germline ends. Germline CDR1 reads SGHRS; CDR2 reads YFSETQ. Clones were read by immunoSEQ multiplex PCR, and TCRdb kept only the in-frame ones, dropping some. The sample lists over 40,000 clones, 65% to 90% seen once, with about 8% in the top ten. This sequence was found in a human donor in a cohort sampled during active COVID-19. The specimen was peripheral blood. The gene calls are TRBV5-1 and TRBJ2-2; the D gene is possibly TRBD2 (5 bases). CDR3 sequence reads: CASNRAVNTGELFF. The CDR3 DNA is TGCGCCAGCAACCGAGCGGTCAACACCGGGGAGCTGTTTTTT.